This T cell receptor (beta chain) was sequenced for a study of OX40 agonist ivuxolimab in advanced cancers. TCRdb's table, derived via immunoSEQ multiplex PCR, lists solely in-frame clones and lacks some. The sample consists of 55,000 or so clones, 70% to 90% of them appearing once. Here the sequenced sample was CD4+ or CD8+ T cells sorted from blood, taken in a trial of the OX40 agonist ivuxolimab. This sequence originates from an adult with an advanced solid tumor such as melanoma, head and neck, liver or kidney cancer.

The CDR3 loop is CASSASLLSGNTIYF. The CDR3 bases are TGCGCCAGCAGTGCGAGTCTACTCTCTGGAAACACCATATATTTT. The chain has TRBV5-1 and TRBJ1-3; D ambiguous. V lost 5 bases, J lost 0 bases, and 12 bases lay in between. The CDR3 runs 15 residues. From germline, CDR1 is SGHRS and CDR2 YFSETQ.